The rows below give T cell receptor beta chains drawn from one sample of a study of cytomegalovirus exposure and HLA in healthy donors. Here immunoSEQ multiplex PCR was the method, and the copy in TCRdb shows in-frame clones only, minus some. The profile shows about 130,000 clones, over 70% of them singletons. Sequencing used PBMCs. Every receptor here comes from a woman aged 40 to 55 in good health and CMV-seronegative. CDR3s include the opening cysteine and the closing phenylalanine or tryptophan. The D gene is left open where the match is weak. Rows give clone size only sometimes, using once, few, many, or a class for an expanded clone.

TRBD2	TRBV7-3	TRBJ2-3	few	CASSPGTSGVTDTQYF	TGTGCCAGCAGCCCAGGGACTAGCGGGGTTACAGATACGCAGTATTTT
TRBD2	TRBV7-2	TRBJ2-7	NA	CASSLGTNYEQYF	TGTGCCAGCAGCTTGGGGACTAACTACGAGCAGTACTTC
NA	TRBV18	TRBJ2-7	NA	CASSPPSGTYEQYF	TGTGCCAGCTCACCACCGTCCGGGACCTACGAGCAGTACTTC
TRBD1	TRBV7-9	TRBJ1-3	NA	CASSPKTGTGNTIYF	TGTGCCAGCAGCCCCAAGACAGGGACTGGAAACACCATATATTTT
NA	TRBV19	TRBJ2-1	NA	CASSTDRSSYNEQFF	TGTGCCAGTAGTACCGACAGGAGCTCCTACAATGAGCAGTTCTTC
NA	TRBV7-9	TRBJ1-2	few	CASSLRTAYGYTF	TGTGCCAGCAGCCTCCGGACAGCCTATGGCTACACCTTC
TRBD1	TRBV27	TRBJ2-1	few	CASSPRTGAYNEQFF	TGTGCCAGCAGTCCTCGGACAGGGGCATACAATGAGCAGTTCTTC
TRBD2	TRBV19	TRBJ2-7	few	CASSNFGRDEQYF	TGTGCCAGTAGTAACTTCGGGAGGGACGAGCAGTACTTC
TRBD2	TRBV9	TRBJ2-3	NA	CASSVEWGLAGGLEDTQYF	TGTGCCAGCAGCGTAGAATGGGGACTAGCGGGGGGCCTCGAAGATACGCAGTATTTT
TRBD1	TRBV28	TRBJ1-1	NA	CASISGTDEWEAFF	TGTGCCAGCATCTCTGGGACAGATGAGTGGGAAGCTTTCTTT
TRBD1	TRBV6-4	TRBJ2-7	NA	CASTGTGNNYEQYF	TGTGCCAGCACGGGGACAGGGAATAACTACGAGCAGTACTTC
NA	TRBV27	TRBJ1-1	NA	CASSLEARGTEAFF	TGTGCCAGCAGTTTAGAGGCTAGGGGGACTGAAGCTTTCTTT
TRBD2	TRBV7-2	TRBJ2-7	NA	CASRSSGSYEQYF	TGTGCCAGCAGGTCTAGCGGGAGTTACGAGCAGTACTTC